This entry features one T cell receptor (beta chain) sequence. No antigen is known for it. The record originates from a study of human T cells and chemical hapten exposure. Whole-study context: Yields of TCR per sample differed, chiefly owing to small differences in pooled library volume.

This sample's time point: pre-sensitization, week 0. Indicated treatment: therapeutic diphenylcyclopropenone sensitization with weekly scalp DPC. Original processing methods: Sample-level TCR yields exhibited a median of around 100,000, with a range of about 20,000 to 700,000. TCRdb reprocessed the RACE reads via MiXCR and lists one record per CDR3 protein. TCRdb, rather than the study authors, made the V and J calls. The sample gives more than 80,000 distinct CDR3 sequences, about 10% of which show up once; around 3.1% is in the top ten. General study results and limits: The donor cohort had alopecia, so its immune response may not match that of healthy people. The number of TCRs over 1 in 1000 frequency stayed unchanged after DPC.

CDR1 is SGDLS and CDR2 is YYNGEE in the germline V gene. Trimming shortened V by 3 bases and J by 1 base, and 4 bases separated the two germline ends. This CDR3 is 13 amino acids long. The material sequenced was whole blood, taken in connection with sensitization to the hapten diphenylcyclopropenone (DPC). J is TRBJ2-2 and V is TRBV9, with D unresolved. The TCR was taken from a woman aged 60-70 years with alopecia areata. Some clones in this sample may be carry-over from other donors' samples. The CDR3 loop reads CASSGENTGELFF. CDR3 in DNA: TGTGCCAGCAGCGGCGAGAACACCGGGGAGCTGTTTTTT.